These 6 T cell receptor beta chains came from one sample sequenced in a study of blood T cell repertoires in COVID-19. TCRdb keeps only in-frame clones here, not all; method: immunoSEQ multiplex PCR. The sample carries around 310,000 clones, about 90% recorded once. The sequencing input was peripheral blood. These receptor sequences come from a woman in her thirties or forties with COVID-19, enrolled during active disease.

This sequence joins TRBV29-1 and TRBJ1-3; D may be TRBD1 (5 bases). Germline V gene lookup returns CDR1 SQVTM and CDR2 ANQGSEA. V lost 4 bases, J lost 3 bases, and 16 bases lay in between. CDR3 size: 15 residues. The CDR3 loop is CSVVSPGSNGNTIYF. In DNA, the CDR3 is TGCAGCGTTGTATCACCAGGGTCCAATGGAAACACCATATATTTT.

The count of this clone is one. V usage is TRBV6-2 or TRBV6-3 and J usage is TRBJ2-4; D possibly corresponds to TRBD2 (5 bases). The CDR3 runs to 16 residues. V lost 4 bases and J lost 3, with 16 bases in between. CDR1 and CDR2 (germline): MNHEY, SVGEGT. CDR3 nucleotide sequence: TGTGCCAGCAGTTCGGCCTCCGCTGGAGGCAAAAACATTCAGTACTTC. This encodes CASSSASAGGKNIQYF.

The genes are TRBV6-2 or TRBV6-3 and TRBJ1-4; 7 bases are a match to TRBD1. The V segment lost 1 base and the J segment 7 bases; nucleotides outside the gene matches: 6. Germline-derived CDR1 and CDR2 are MNHEY and SVGEGT. The CDR3 is made up of 15 amino acids. The CDR3 region is CASSYYRDRGEKLFF. The CDR3 DNA sequence: TGTGCCAGCAGTTACTACCGGGACAGAGGTGAAAAACTGTTTTTT.

This clone was seen only once. The genes are TRBV27 and TRBJ1-3; 9 bases fit TRBD1. The CDR3 extends over 14 amino acids. The ends lost 5 bases at V and 4 bases at J; junction bases unmatched: 3. Germline CDR1 is MNHEY and CDR2 is SMNVEV (reference sequence). CDR3 sequence: CASSQQGAGNTIYF. The CDR3 DNA reads as TGTGCCAGCAGTCAACAGGGGGCAGGAAACACCATATATTTT.

This rearrangement joins TRBV5-5 to TRBJ1-5; 9 bases align to TRBD1. Unmatched junction bases numbered 6, after V lost 4 bases and J lost 4 bases. The germline CDR1 and CDR2 sequences are SGHKS and YYEKEE (reference sequence). This CDR3 has 15 amino acids. CDR3 protein: CASSQHRGQNQPQHF. CDR3 nucleotides: TGTGCCAGCAGCCAACACAGGGGGCAAAATCAGCCCCAGCATTTT.

The V and J genes are TRBV5-1 and TRBJ2-2; perhaps TRBD1 as D (6 bases). The CDR3 is 16 amino acids. V lost 0 bases and J 5 bases, leaving 14 bases between the germline ends. Germline CDR1 is SGHRS and CDR2 is YFSETQ. The DNA for the CDR3 is TGCGCCAGCAGCTTGGCCAGGGGAGCTTCTACCGGGGAGCTGTTTTTT. It translates to CASSLARGASTGELFF.